Each of the 18 T cell receptor beta chains below was sequenced from the same sample in a study of T cell clonotyping in hematopoietic cell transplantation. As for time point: recipient sample about 28 days before transplant, after cytoreduction. The protocol was immunoSEQ multiplex PCR, while the TCRdb copy is restricted to in-frame clones and leaves out a portion. Among about 43,000 clones listed, roughly 85% were seen once. Material: peripheral blood mononuclear cells, obtained before stem cell transplant. The source of these receptors is a man aged 60 to 75 with acute myeloid leukemia. Some clones in this sample may be carry-over from other donors' samples.

The chain joins TRBV6-5 to TRBJ1-1; D may be TRBD1 (5 bases). V was pared by 5 bases and J by 5 bases, with 15 bases between. Per the germline V gene, CDR1 is MNHEY and CDR2 is SVGAGI. This CDR3 is built from 14 residues. The CDR3 nucleotides are TGTGCCAGCAGTGATGTGTTCGGGGGTACTGAAGCTTTCTTT. The encoded protein is CASSDVFGGTEAFF.

The genes are TRBV4-3 and TRBJ1-6; D remains ambiguous. V lost 0 bases and J lost 9, with 9 bases in between. The CDR3 has 14 residues. CDR1 and CDR2 from the germline V gene are LGHNA and YSLEER. CDR3 in DNA: TGCGCCAGCAGCCAAGAGTCATACGGTTCACCCCTCCACTTT. It encodes CASSQESYGSPLHF.

This clone was counted between two and nine times. This chain links TRBV19 with TRBJ2-7; D is undetermined. CDR3 length: 13 residues. The germline V gene has CDR1 LNHDA and CDR2 SQIVND (reference sequence). The V and J ends lost 6 bases and 3 bases respectively, with 12 bases between them. The DNA for the CDR3 is TGTGCCAGTAGGTCCTCGGCCAGCTACGAGCAGTACTTC. This translates into CASRSSASYEQYF.

There are a few counts of this clone. This chain connects TRBV6-1 to TRBJ1-2, with D possibly matching TRBD1 (5 bases). CDR3 length equals 13 residues. Germline-derived CDR1 and CDR2 are MNHNS and SASEGT. Trimming pared 4 bases from V and 2 bases from J, leaving 8 bases between. DNA of the CDR3: TGTGCCAGCAGTGCAACAGGAAACTATGGCTACACCTTC. Amino acid sequence: CASSATGNYGYTF.

The chain uses TRBV19 and TRBJ1-1; TRBD1 matches at 8 bases. The CDR3 has 15 residues. Germline V gene lookup returns CDR1 LNHDA and CDR2 SQIVND (reference sequence). Germline trimming cut 6 bases from V and 3 bases from J; bases unmatched to any gene: 9. CDR3 sequence (DNA): TGTGCCAGTAGATTCGACAGGGGAGTAGACACTGAAGCTTTCTTT. The encoded protein is CASRFDRGVDTEAFF.

This clone was counted a single time. V is TRBV9 and J is TRBJ1-2; 9 nucleotides agree with TRBD1. Losses at the gene ends were 3 bases for V and 5 bases for J; bases not matched to a gene: 11. Germline V CDR1 and CDR2: SGDLS, YYNGEE. The CDR3 length is 16 residues. The CDR3 reads CASSGLTGGEIYGYTF. CDR3 nucleotides: TGTGCCAGCAGCGGACTGACAGGGGGGGAAATTTATGGCTACACCTTC.

The chain has TRBV5-4 and TRBJ1-2; 7 bases fit TRBD1. Germline loops: CDR1 SGHNT, CDR2 YYREEE (reference sequence). The ends lost 3 bases at V and 5 bases at J; junction bases unmatched: 13. The CDR3 has 16 residues. The CDR3 reads CASSSGGGGPRYGYTF. The CDR3 DNA reads as TGTGCCAGCAGCTCCGGAGGGGGCGGCCCTCGGTATGGCTACACCTTC.

This chain connects TRBV2 to TRBJ1-5; D may be TRBD1 (6 bases). With 4 bases removed from V and 7 bases from J, the gap between germline ends came to 11 bases. Germline V gene lookup returns CDR1 SNHLY and CDR2 FYNNEI. This CDR3 is 13 amino acids long. The CDR3 sequence: CASSVEGDQPQHF. In DNA form, the CDR3 reads TGTGCCAGCAGTGTTGAGGGGGACCAGCCCCAGCATTTT.

The chain recombines TRBV27 with TRBJ1-6; D ambiguous. Per germline, CDR1 MNHEY and CDR2 SMNVEV (reference sequence). V lost 3 bases, J lost 0 bases, and 9 bases lay in between. The CDR3 has 16 residues. This chain's CDR3 is CASSLFGSSYNSPLHF. CDR3 in DNA: TGTGCCAGCAGTTTGTTTGGGAGCTCCTATAATTCACCCCTCCACTTT.

V usage is TRBV4-2 and J usage is TRBJ2-3; D uncertain. The CDR3 extends over 15 amino acids. Germline V gene sequence: CDR1 LGHNA, CDR2 YNFKEQ. The V gene lost 1 base and the J gene lost 7 bases, with 15 bases spanning the gap. CDR3 region: CASSQALVLTNTQYF. The CDR3 nucleotides read TGTGCCAGCAGCCAAGCTTTGGTACTAACGAATACGCAGTATTTT.

This clone was picked up a small number of times. The chain recombines TRBV30 with TRBJ2-7; 8 nucleotides match TRBD2. The J segment lost 3 bases and the V segment lost 1 base, leaving 5 bases of the junction unmatched. The CDR3 is made up of 14 amino acids. Germline lookup yields CDR1 GTSNPN and CDR2 SVGIG (reference sequence). The CDR3 protein is CAWSDGGAVYEQYF. DNA of the CDR3: TGTGCCTGGAGTGACGGGGGGGCGGTCTACGAGCAGTACTTC.

This clone is a singleton in its sample. The CDR3: CASSLGGPVVFREAFF. CDR3 nucleotides: TGTGCCAGCAGCTTAGGGGGGCCCGTCGTCTTTCGCGAAGCTTTCTTT. The chain links TRBV7-9 to TRBJ1-1, with D possibly being TRBD1 (6 bases). Germline V gene sequence: CDR1 SEHNR, CDR2 FQNEAQ (reference sequence). The V end was cut by 1 base, the J end by 8 bases, with 20 bases between. This CDR3 comprises 16 residues.

J is TRBJ2-7 and V is TRBV19, with 9 bases identical to TRBD1. The CDR3 contains 15 residues. Germline V gene lookup returns CDR1 LNHDA and CDR2 SQIVND (reference sequence). V gave up 5 bases and J gave up 4 bases; unmatched junction bases: 9. The CDR3 nucleotides are TGTGCCAGTAGTTTTTCGGACAGGGGTGGTTACGAGCAGTACTTC. This encodes CASSFSDRGGYEQYF. The full variable domain, rest sourced from reference TRBV19 and TRBJ2-7, is DGGITQSPKYLFRKEGQNVTLSCEQNLNHDAMYWYRQDPGQGLRLIYYSQIVNDFQKGDIAEGYSVSREKKESFPLTVTSAQKNPTAFYLCASSFSDRGGYEQYFGPGTRLTVT.

The chain is built from TRBV6-5 and TRBJ1-6, with D possibly being TRBD1 (6 bases). V lost 6 bases and J 9 bases, leaving 12 bases between the germline ends. Germline CDR1 reads MNHEY; CDR2 reads SVGAGI. The CDR3 has 13 amino acids. CDR3 coding DNA: TGTGCCAGCAGACCAGGGGAAGGTTCACCCCTCCACTTT. Protein: CASRPGEGSPLHF.

The J gene is TRBJ2-6, the V gene TRBV5-1, with D uncertain. CDR1 SGHRS and CDR2 YFSETQ come from the germline V gene. CDR3 length equals 19 residues. V lost 0 bases and J 0 bases, leaving 16 bases between the germline ends. CDR3 loop: CASSLVISSSASGANVLTF. In nucleotides, the CDR3 is TGCGCCAGCAGCTTGGTGATCTCAAGCAGCGCCTCTGGGGCCAACGTCCTGACTTTC.

The rearrangement joins TRBV5-1 to TRBJ2-7, with TRBD2 matching over 7 bases. The ends lost 5 bases at V and 3 bases at J; junction bases unmatched: 8. Germline V gives CDR1 SGHRS, CDR2 YFSETQ. CDR3 length: 14 amino acids. CDR3 in amino acids: CASRQRGSIYEQYF. CDR3 bases: TGCGCCAGCAGGCAGCGGGGATCGATCTACGAGCAGTACTTC.

The chain recombines TRBV2 with TRBJ1-4; D is ambiguous. V was cut by 5 bases and J by 4 bases, with 5 bases left in between. The CDR3 is 12 residues long. In germline, CDR1 is SNHLY, CDR2 FYNNEI. The CDR3 sequence is CASSNSNEKLFF. CDR3 sequence (DNA): TGTGCCAGCAGTAATAGTAATGAAAAACTGTTTTTT.

There are a few counts of this clone. The chain carries TRBV28 and TRBJ2-7; TRBD2 matches 15 bases. With 3 bases clipped from V and 6 bases from J, the junction kept 3 bases outside the gene matches. Germline V gene data show CDR1 as MDHEN and CDR2 as SYDVKM. The CDR3 contains 15 residues. CDR3 sequence: CASSFRTSGGAEQYF. In nucleotides, the CDR3 is TGTGCCAGCAGTTTCCGGACTAGCGGGGGGGCCGAGCAGTACTTC.